This T cell receptor beta chain came from a study of naive and memory T cell subsets. Study-wide points: Between naive and memory subsets, TCR abundance power law exponents differed. A few larger clonotypes appeared in naive repertoires, especially CD8, possibly memory cells re-expressing CD45RA.

Alpha and beta libraries were amplified separately from the second PCR onward. Cells stained for CD3, CD4, CD8, CD45RA, CD27 and viability were sorted into four CD45RA/CD27 subsets. Germline values: CDR1 SGHRS, CDR2 YFSETQ. Trimming removed 4 bases from V and 4 bases from J, with 13 bases in between. The CDR3 consists of 14 residues. Note on this clonotype: Its specificity is not known.

Two oligonucleotides, mixed equimolar, formed the beta constant-region primer covering TRBC1 and TRBC2. Ligated cDNA was amplified by four rounds of PCR with nested alpha and beta constant-region primers and SP2. MiXCR, run by TCRdb on the UMI-ligation and nested PCR reads, gives a single entry per CDR3 protein. Found here are approximately 150,000 distinct CDR3 sequences, about 20% of them singletons; the top ten hold roughly 0.1%. The clonotype was recovered from a human donor in good health. The chain is built from TRBV5-1 and TRBJ2-3; TRBD1 is a possible D gene (6 bases). The sample taken for sequencing was naive CD4+ T cells from blood. The CDR3 loop is CASSIGQLPDTQYF. In nucleotides, the CDR3 is TGCGCCAGCAGCATAGGACAGCTCCCAGATACGCAGTATTTT.